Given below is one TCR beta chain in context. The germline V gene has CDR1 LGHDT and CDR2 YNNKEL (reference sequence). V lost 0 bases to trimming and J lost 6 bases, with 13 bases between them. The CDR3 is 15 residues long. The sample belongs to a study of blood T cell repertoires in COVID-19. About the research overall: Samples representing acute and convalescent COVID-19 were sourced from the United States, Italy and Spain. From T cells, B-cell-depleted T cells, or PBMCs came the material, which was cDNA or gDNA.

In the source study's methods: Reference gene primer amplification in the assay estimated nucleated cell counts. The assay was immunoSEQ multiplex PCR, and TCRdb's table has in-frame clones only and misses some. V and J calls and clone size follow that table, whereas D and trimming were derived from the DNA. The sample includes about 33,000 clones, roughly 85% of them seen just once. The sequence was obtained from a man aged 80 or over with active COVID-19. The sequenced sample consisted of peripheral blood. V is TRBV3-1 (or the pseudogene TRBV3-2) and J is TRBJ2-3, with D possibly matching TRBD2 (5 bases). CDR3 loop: CASSQEARGWDTQYF. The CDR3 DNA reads TGTGCCAGCAGCCAAGAGGCACGGGGTTGGGATACGCAGTATTTT.